This T cell receptor beta chain came from a study of Graves' ophthalmopathy and Graves' hyperthyroidism. The CDR3 is 15 residues long. The ends were cut back, 0 bases at V and 4 bases at J, with 13 bases in the middle. Germline loops: CDR1 DFQATT, CDR2 SNEGSKA (reference sequence). The TCR beta CDR3 regions underwent amplification from RNA transcripts. HTBI primers were employed in first-round RT-PCR, then a second-round multiplex PCR followed. MiXCR was run by TCRdb on the multiplex PCR reads, yielding one entry per CDR3 protein. This table has about 600,000 distinct CDR3 sequences, less than 40% appearing once. This clonotype was counted ten times or more. Its target is unknown. Study-level results: Ophthalmopathy progression predictions by the model showed roughly 75% specificity and roughly 70% sensitivity.

New diagnoses, under 2 months' duration, and ages 18 to 65 characterized the hyperthyroidism patients. Diagnoses were established from clinical symptoms, serum thyroxine, TRAb, thyroid ultrasound and orbital computed tomography. Sequenced sample: peripheral blood or thyroid tissue (not recorded which). The rearrangement uses TRBV20-1 and TRBJ1-5; D is perhaps TRBD1 (5 bases). This TCR was sampled from an adult man with Graves' hyperthyroidism. In nucleotides, the CDR3 is TGCAGTGCTAGAGACAGGGAGTATGAGAATCAGCCCCAGCATTTT. This gives the protein CSARDREYENQPQHF.